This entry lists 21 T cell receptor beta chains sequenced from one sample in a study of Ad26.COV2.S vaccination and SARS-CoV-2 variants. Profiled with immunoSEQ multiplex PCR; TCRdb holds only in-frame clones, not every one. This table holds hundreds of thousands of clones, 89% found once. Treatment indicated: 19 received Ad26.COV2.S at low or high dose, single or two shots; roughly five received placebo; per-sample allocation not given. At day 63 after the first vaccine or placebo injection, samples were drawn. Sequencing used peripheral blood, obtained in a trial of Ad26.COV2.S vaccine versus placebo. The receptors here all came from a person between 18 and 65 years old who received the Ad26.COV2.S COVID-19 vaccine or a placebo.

The CDR3 is CASSSPDTEETQYF. The CDR3 DNA sequence: TGCGCCAGCAGCTCCCCGGACACCGAAGAGACCCAGTACTTC. The chain combines TRBV5-1 with TRBJ2-5, with TRBD1 as a possible D gene (5 bases). V lost 3 bases, J lost 3 bases, and 12 bases lay in between. Germline CDR1 and CDR2: SGHRS and YFSETQ. The CDR3 totals 14 residues.

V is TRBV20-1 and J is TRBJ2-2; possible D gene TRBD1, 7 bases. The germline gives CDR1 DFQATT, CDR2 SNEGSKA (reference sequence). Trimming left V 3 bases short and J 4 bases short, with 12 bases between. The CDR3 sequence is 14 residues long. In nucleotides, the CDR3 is TGCAGTGCTAGTCACAGGGGACTCACCGGGGAGCTGTTTTTT. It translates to CSASHRGLTGELFF.

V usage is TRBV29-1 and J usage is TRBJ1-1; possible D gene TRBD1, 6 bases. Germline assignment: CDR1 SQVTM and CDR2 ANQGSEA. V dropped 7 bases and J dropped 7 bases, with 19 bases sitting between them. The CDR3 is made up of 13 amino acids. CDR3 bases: TGCAGCGCACTAACAGGGTATGAGGGTGAAGCTTTCTTT. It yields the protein CSALTGYEGEAFF.

The CDR3, as DNA: TGTGCCACCAGTGACCCAGCGGGAGGCTCCCCTCATGAGCAGTTCTTC. Translation gives CATSDPAGGSPHEQFF. The chain employs TRBV24-1 and TRBJ2-1; 9 bases fit TRBD2. The V and J ends lost 4 bases and 8 bases, in that order; junction bases with no gene match: 11. Germline V gene data show CDR1 as KGHDR and CDR2 as SFDVKD. The CDR3 is 16 amino acids.

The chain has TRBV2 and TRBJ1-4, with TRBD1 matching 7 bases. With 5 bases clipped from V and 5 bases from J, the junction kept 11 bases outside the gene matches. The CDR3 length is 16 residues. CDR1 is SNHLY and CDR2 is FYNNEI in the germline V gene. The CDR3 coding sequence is TGTGCCAGCAGTCCTATTCAGACAGGGTTGAATGAAAAACTGTTTTTT. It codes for CASSPIQTGLNEKLFF.

In DNA form, the CDR3 reads TGCGCCAGCAGCCAAGATAGGGGAGAGTATGGCTACACCTTC. Translating gives CASSQDRGEYGYTF. The chain combines TRBV4-3 with TRBJ1-2, with D possibly being TRBD1 (5 bases). The CDR3 totals 14 residues. Germline loops: CDR1 LGHNA, CDR2 YSLEER. The germline V and J ends were trimmed by 0 bases and 5 bases, with 10 bases remaining between them.

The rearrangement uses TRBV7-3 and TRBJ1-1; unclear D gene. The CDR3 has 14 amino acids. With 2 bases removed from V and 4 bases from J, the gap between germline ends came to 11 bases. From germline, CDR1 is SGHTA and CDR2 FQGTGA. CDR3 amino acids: CASSLGDGVTEAFF. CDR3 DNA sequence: TGTGCCAGCAGCTTAGGGGATGGGGTCACTGAAGCTTTCTTT.

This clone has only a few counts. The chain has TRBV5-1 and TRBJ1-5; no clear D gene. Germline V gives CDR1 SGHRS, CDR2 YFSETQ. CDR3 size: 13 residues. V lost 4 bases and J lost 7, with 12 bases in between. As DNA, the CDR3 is TGCGCCAGCAGCGAGAACAGTGACCAGCCCCAGCATTTT. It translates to CASSENSDQPQHF.

CDR3 bases: TGTGCCAGCAGCGCCCGAGGACCAGGGGGGGATCAGCCCCAGCATTTT. It specifies CASSARGPGGDQPQHF. V gene TRBV7-6 combines with J gene TRBJ1-5, with 7 positions matching TRBD1. CDR3 length equals 16 residues. The germline V gene encodes CDR1 SGHVS and CDR2 FNYEAQ. The V gene end was trimmed by 5 bases and the J gene end by 5 bases; junction bases not matched to a gene: 12.

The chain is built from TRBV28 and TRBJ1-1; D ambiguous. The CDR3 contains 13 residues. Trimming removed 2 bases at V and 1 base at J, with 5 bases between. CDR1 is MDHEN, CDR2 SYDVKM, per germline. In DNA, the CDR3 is TGTGCCAGCAGTTTAGGCCAGAACACTGAAGCTTTCTTT. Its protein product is CASSLGQNTEAFF.

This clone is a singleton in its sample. Here the CDR3 DNA reads TGCGCCAGCAGCTTGGAAACGCTAGCCAGCTCCTACAATGAGCAGTTCTTC. Translated: CASSLETLASSYNEQFF. V usage is TRBV5-1 and J usage is TRBJ2-1; D is perhaps TRBD2 (5 bases). The CDR3 covers 17 residues. CDR1 and CDR2 (germline): SGHRS, YFSETQ. V was pared by 0 bases and J by 0 bases, with 13 bases between.

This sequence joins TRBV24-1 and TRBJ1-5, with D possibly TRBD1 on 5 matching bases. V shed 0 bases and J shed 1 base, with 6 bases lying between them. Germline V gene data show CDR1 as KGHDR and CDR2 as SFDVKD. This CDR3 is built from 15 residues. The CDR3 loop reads CATSDLGGSNQPQHF. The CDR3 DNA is TGTGCCACCAGTGATTTGGGGGGAAGCAATCAGCCCCAGCATTTT.

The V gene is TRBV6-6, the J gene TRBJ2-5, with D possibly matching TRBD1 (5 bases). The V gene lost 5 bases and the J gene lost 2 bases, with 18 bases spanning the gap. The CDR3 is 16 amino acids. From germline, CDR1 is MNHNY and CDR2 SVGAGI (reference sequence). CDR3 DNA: TGTGCCAGCAGTCGCGGACACCACGGGTATCAAGAGACCCAGTACTTC. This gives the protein CASSRGHHGYQETQYF.

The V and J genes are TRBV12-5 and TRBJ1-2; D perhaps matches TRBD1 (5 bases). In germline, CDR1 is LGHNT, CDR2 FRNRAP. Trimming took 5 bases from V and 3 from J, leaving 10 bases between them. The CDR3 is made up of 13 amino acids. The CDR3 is CASGRDGDYGYTF. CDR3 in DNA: TGTGCTAGTGGTAGGGACGGCGACTATGGCTACACCTTC. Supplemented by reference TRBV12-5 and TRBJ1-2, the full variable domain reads DARVTQTPRHKVTEMGQEVTMRCQPILGHNTVFWYRQTMMQGLELLAYFRNRAPLDDSGMPKDRFSAEMPDATLATLKIQPSEPRDSAVYFCASGRDGDYGYTFGSGTRLTVV.

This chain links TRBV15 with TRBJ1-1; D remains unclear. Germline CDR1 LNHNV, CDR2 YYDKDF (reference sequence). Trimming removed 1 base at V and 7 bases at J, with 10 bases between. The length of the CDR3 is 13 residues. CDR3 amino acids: CATSRARQIEAFF. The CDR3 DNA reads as TGTGCCACCAGCAGAGCCCGCCAAATTGAAGCTTTCTTT.

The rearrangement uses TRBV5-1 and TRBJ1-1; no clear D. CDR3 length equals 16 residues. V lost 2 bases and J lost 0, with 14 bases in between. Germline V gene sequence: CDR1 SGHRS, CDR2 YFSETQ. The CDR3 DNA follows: TGCGCCAGCAGCTTAATCGGACGGCCGTTGAACACTGAAGCTTTCTTT. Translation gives CASSLIGRPLNTEAFF.

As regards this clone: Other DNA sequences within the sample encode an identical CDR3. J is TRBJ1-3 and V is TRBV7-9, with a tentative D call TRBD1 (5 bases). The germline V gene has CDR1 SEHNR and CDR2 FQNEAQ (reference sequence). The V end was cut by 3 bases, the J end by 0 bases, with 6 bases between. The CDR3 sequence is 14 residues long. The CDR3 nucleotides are TGTGCCAGCAGCTTGGGGGTCTCTGGAAACACCATATATTTT. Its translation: CASSLGVSGNTIYF.

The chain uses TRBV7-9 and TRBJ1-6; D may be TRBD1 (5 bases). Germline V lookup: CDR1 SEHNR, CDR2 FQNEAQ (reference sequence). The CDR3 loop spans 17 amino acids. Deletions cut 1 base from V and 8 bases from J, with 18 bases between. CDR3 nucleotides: TGTGCCAGCAGCTTAGTTGGGACCGCTGCGGAGGATTCACCCCTCCACTTT. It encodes CASSLVGTAAEDSPLHF.

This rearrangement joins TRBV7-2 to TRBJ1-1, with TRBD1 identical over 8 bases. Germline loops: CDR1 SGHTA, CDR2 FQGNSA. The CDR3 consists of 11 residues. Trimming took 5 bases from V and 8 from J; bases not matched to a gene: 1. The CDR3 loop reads CASSNRGEAFF. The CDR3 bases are TGTGCCAGCAGCAACAGGGGGGAAGCTTTCTTT.

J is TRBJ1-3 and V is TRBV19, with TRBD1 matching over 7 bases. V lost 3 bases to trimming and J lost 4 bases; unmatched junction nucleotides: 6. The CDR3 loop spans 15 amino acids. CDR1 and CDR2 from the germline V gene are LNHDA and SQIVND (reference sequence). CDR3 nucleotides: TGTGCCAGTAGTATTGCGACAGGGTCCGGAAACACCATATATTTT. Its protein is CASSIATGSGNTIYF.

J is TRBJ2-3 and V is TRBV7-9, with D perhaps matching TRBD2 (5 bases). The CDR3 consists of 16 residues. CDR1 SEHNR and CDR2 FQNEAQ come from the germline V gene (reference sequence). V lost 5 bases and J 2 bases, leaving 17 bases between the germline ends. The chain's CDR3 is CASSLPGNRFTDTQYF. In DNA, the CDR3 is TGTGCCAGCAGCCTCCCGGGGAATCGTTTCACAGATACGCAGTATTTT.